This T cell receptor beta chain is drawn from a study of cytomegalovirus exposure and HLA in healthy donors. Study-level results: First-cohort TCR clusters tended to co-occur in the roughly 130 validation repertoires, a later analysis found. The study recorded around 160 TCR beta chains that were cytomegalovirus-associated.

Clones were sequenced by immunoSEQ multiplex PCR, and TCRdb holds only the in-frame ones, with some missing. Altogether approximately 260,000 clones are present, about 86% being singletons, with the ten largest covering 1%. The CDR3 is 14 amino acids. CDR1 and CDR2 from the germline V gene are WSHSY and SAAADI. V shed 4 bases, J shed 2 bases, and the junction held 3 bases outside the gene matches. About this clone itself: Its antigen remains unknown.

Sequencing was carried out using PBMCs. The chain uses TRBV10-2 and TRBJ2-3; 7 bases line up with TRBD1. This TCR derives from a woman in her late teens or twenties in good health and CMV-seronegative. The CDR3, as DNA: TGCGCCAGCAGTGTGGGACAGACCACAGATACGCAGTATTTT. As protein: CASSVGQTTDTQYF.